This TCR beta chain was retrieved from a study of patients and donors after allogeneic stem cell transplantation. MiXCR was run by TCRdb on the RT-PCR reads, yielding one entry per CDR3 protein. The profile shows roughly 180,000 distinct CDR3 sequences, around two fifths of them singletons. V lost 9 bases and J 9 bases, leaving 17 bases between the germline ends. The CDR3 has 13 residues. Germline V gene data show CDR1 as KGHDR and CDR2 as SFDVKD. What was sequenced was blood, either unsorted or a sorted T cell fraction (not recorded which). The chain joins TRBV24-1 to TRBJ1-5; possibly TRBD1 for D (5 bases). The clonotype was recovered from a human donor who was either an allogeneic HSCT recipient or a stem cell or donor lymphocyte infusion donor (not recorded which). It is not recorded whose cells these are; they may come from a transplant donor. This CDR3 reads CATGTRVALPQHF. CDR3 DNA sequence: TGTGCCACCGGGACCAGGGTCGCTCTGCCCCAGCATTTT.